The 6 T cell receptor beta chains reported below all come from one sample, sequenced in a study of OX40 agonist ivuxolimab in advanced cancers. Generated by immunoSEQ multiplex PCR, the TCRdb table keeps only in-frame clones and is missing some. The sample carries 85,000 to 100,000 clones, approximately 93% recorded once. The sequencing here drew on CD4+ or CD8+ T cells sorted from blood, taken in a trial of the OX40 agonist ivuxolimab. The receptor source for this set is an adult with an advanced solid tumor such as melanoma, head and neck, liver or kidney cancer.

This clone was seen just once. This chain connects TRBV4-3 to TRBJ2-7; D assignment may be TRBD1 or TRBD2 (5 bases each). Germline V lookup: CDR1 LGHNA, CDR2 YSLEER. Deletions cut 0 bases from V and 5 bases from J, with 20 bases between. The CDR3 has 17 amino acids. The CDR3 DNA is TGCGCCAGCAGCCAAGATATGGGGCCGGGGATTGGGGACGAGCAGTACTTC. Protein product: CASSQDMGPGIGDEQYF.

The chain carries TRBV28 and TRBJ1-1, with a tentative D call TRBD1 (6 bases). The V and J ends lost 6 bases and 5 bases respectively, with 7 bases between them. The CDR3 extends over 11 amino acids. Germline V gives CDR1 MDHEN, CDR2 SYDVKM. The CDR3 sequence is CASRQGTEAFF. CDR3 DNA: TGTGCCAGCAGGCAGGGGACTGAAGCTTTCTTT.

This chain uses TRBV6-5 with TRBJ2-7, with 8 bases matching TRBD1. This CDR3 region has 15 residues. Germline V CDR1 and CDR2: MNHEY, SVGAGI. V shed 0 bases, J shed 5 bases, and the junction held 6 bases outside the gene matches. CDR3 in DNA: TGTGCCAGCAGTTACTCGACAGGGGCAAGGAACGAGCAGTACTTC. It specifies CASSYSTGARNEQYF.

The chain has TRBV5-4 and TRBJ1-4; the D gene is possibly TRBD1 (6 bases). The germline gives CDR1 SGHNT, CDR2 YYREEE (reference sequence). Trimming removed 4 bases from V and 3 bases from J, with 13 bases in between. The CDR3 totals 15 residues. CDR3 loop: CASSLHRDPNEKLFF. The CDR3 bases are TGTGCCAGCAGCCTCCACAGGGACCCTAATGAAAAACTGTTTTTT.

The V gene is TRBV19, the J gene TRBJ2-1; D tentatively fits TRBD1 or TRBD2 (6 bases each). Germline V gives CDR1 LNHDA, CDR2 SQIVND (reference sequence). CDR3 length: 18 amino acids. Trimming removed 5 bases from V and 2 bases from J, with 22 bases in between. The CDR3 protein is CASSDQGLALNTYNEQFF. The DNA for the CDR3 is TGTGCCAGTAGTGACCAGGGGCTAGCGCTGAATACCTACAATGAGCAGTTCTTC. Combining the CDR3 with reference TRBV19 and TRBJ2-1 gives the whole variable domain DGGITQSPKYLFRKEGQNVTLSCEQNLNHDAMYWYRQDPGQGLRLIYYSQIVNDFQKGDIAEGYSVSREKKESFPLTVTSAQKNPTAFYLCASSDQGLALNTYNEQFFGPGTRLTVL.

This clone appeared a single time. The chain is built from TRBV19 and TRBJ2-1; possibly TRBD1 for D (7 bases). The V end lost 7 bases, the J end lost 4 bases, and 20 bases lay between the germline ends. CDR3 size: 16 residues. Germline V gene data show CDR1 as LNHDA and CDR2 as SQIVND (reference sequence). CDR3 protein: CASKTTGGGAYNEQFF. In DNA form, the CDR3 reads TGTGCCAGTAAAACTACCGGAGGGGGCGCTTACAATGAGCAGTTCTTC.